One sample yielded the 22 T cell receptor beta chains listed below, sequenced in a study of radiation and T cells in renal cell carcinoma. Time point noted: blood 4 weeks post-SBRT, at nephrectomy. The sample's treatment: 15 Gy SBRT to primary tumor, nephrectomy 4 weeks later. Sequencing was performed with immunoSEQ multiplex PCR; in TCRdb, only in-frame clones are kept and a portion is missing. Here the sample spans some 44,000 clones, roughly 80% being singletons. The sample consisted of blood, taken from a patient whose treatment included radiotherapy and nephrectomy. The receptors here all came from a woman between 65 and 79 years old with renal cell carcinoma.

The chain carries TRBV4-1 and TRBJ1-1; D may be TRBD1 (5 bases). The length of the CDR3 is 17 residues. The germline gives CDR1 MGHRA, CDR2 YSYEKL. V was cut by 1 base and J by 5 bases, with 20 bases left in between. The CDR3 bases are TGCGCCAGCAGCCAAGTCGGCGGGATATCGGAGGGGACTGAAGCTTTCTTT. This encodes CASSQVGGISEGTEAFF.

CDR3 residues: CASSPRLAGGSYNEQFF. As DNA, the CDR3 is TGTGCCAGCAGCCCCCGACTAGCGGGAGGGTCCTACAATGAGCAGTTCTTC. The chain has TRBV7-2 and TRBJ2-1; 14 bases line up with TRBD2. V dropped 5 bases and J dropped 1; count of bases not matched to a gene: 4. CDR3 length: 17 residues. Germline-derived CDR1 and CDR2 are SGHTA and FQGNSA.

About this clone: Different DNA sequences within this sample yield the same CDR3. The V and J genes are TRBV20-1 and TRBJ2-7; D call uncertain. Germline-derived CDR1 and CDR2 are DFQATT and SNEGSKA (reference sequence). This CDR3 has 11 amino acids. V shed 0 bases and J shed 4 bases, with 4 bases lying between them. CDR3 nucleotides: TGCAGTGCTAGAGATGCGTACGAGCAGTACTTC. The encoded protein is CSARDAYEQYF.

The chain recombines TRBV5-1 with TRBJ2-4; 8 bases agree with TRBD1. The CDR3 covers 15 residues. Germline values: CDR1 SGHRS, CDR2 YFSETQ. V lost 0 bases, J lost 9 bases, and 8 bases stayed unmatched. The CDR3 here is CASSLGQGAGGIQYF. For the CDR3, the DNA is TGCGCCAGCAGCTTGGGTCAGGGGGCAGGAGGCATTCAGTACTTC.

This sequence joins TRBV9 and TRBJ2-3; no clear D. Germline V lookup: CDR1 SGDLS, CDR2 YYNGEE. Trimming took 0 bases from V and 4 from J, leaving 12 bases between them. This CDR3 is 15 amino acids long. The chain's CDR3 is CASSVAQTWADTQYF. As DNA, the CDR3 is TGTGCCAGCAGCGTAGCCCAGACCTGGGCAGATACGCAGTATTTT. The full variable domain, rest sourced from reference TRBV9 and TRBJ2-3, is DSGVTQTPKHLITATGQRVTLRCSPRSGDLSVYWYQQSLDQGLQFLIQYYNGEERAKGNILERFSAQQFPDLHSELNLSSLELGDSALYFCASSVAQTWADTQYFGPGTRLTVL.

V is TRBV5-1 and J is TRBJ2-1, with a tentative D call TRBD2 (6 bases). The CDR3 runs to 14 residues. Germline V gene lookup returns CDR1 SGHRS and CDR2 YFSETQ. V lost 3 bases and J 8 bases, leaving 15 bases between the germline ends. The CDR3 region has the DNA TGCGCCAGCAGCTCGGGACTCTCCGGGGATGAGCAGTTCTTC. Translating it yields CASSSGLSGDEQFF.

The chain couples TRBV21-1 to TRBJ1-2; the listed D gene, TRBD1, was not tested against the DNA. TRBV21-1 is assigned pseudogene status. CDR3 length: 17 amino acids. DNA of the CDR3: TGTGCCAGCAGCGGACACAGGGGGCCACCCTCTAACTATGGCTACACCTTC. As protein: CASSGHRGPPSNYGYTF.

CDR3 in amino acids: CASSTGTGGYEAFF. The CDR3 nucleotides read TGTGCCAGTAGTACCGGGACAGGGGGTTATGAAGCTTTCTTT. V and J are TRBV19 and TRBJ1-1; 11 bases fit TRBD1. J gave up 7 bases and V 4 bases, and 5 bases lay outside the gene matches. The CDR3 totals 14 residues. Per germline, CDR1 LNHDA and CDR2 SQIVND (reference sequence).

The V and J genes are TRBV27 and TRBJ2-6; perhaps TRBD2 as D (6 bases). V lost 4 bases and J lost 2, with 6 bases in between. Germline-derived CDR1 and CDR2 are MNHEY and SMNVEV (reference sequence). CDR3 length equals 14 residues. CDR3 protein: CASSWGAGANVLTF. The CDR3 coding sequence is TGTGCCAGCAGTTGGGGGGCTGGGGCCAACGTCCTGACTTTC.

This chain connects TRBV9 to TRBJ1-1; 9 bases are a match to TRBD1. The J segment lost 10 bases and the V segment lost 3 bases, leaving 7 bases of the junction unmatched. Germline V gives CDR1 SGDLS, CDR2 YYNGEE. The CDR3 runs to 13 residues. The CDR3 coding sequence is TGTGCCAGCAGCGATGACAGGGGGTCAAGAGCTTTCTTT. Its translation is CASSDDRGSRAFF.

This clone was recorded a few times. V and J are TRBV5-4 and TRBJ2-3; D may be TRBD2 (5 bases). V gave up 3 bases and J gave up 2 bases, with 10 bases separating them. This CDR3 comprises 14 residues. Germline V lookup: CDR1 SGHNT, CDR2 YYREEE (reference sequence). CDR3: CASSYSADTDTQYF. The CDR3 DNA reads as TGTGCCAGCAGCTATTCAGCGGACACAGATACGCAGTATTTT.

V is TRBV6-8 and J is TRBJ1-2; 11 bases map to TRBD1. The V segment lost 2 bases and the J segment 7 bases; nucleotides outside the gene matches: 12. Germline V gives CDR1 MNHGY, CDR2 SAAAGT. CDR3 size: 17 residues. The CDR3 loop is CASSYPLSSGTGGGYTF. In nucleotides, the CDR3 is TGTGCCAGCAGTTACCCCCTCTCATCCGGGACAGGGGGTGGCTACACCTTC.

V gene TRBV19 combines with J gene TRBJ1-1; D is uncertain. Trimming pared 8 bases from V and 0 bases from J, leaving 10 bases between. Germline V gene sequence: CDR1 LNHDA, CDR2 SQIVND (reference sequence). This CDR3 has 13 amino acids. The DNA of the CDR3 is TGTGCCAGTCTCAGTCCAGTGAACACTGAAGCTTTCTTT. This translates into CASLSPVNTEAFF.

This clone appeared a single time. V gene TRBV15 combines with J gene TRBJ1-5; possible D gene TRBD1, 5 bases. Trimming shortened V by 5 bases and J by 6 bases, and 14 bases separated the two germline ends. There are 14 residues in the CDR3. The V gene's germline CDR1 is LNHNV and CDR2 YYDKDF (reference sequence). CDR3 in amino acids: CATSEKRGSQPQHF. The CDR3 DNA reads TGTGCCACCAGCGAAAAAAGGGGTAGTCAGCCCCAGCATTTT.

This chain uses TRBV6-5 with TRBJ2-1, with 8 nucleotides matching TRBD2. The CDR3 totals 14 residues. CDR1 and CDR2 (germline): MNHEY, SVGAGI. V shed 6 bases, J shed 4 bases, and the junction held 5 bases outside the gene matches. CDR3 in amino acids: CASRTGTSYNEQFF. CDR3 sequence (DNA): TGTGCCAGCAGGACCGGGACTAGTTACAATGAGCAGTTCTTC.

The chain uses TRBV5-4 and TRBJ2-7; the D gene is possibly TRBD2 (7 bases). Germline CDR1 SGHNT, CDR2 YYREEE (reference sequence). V lost 2 bases and J 2 bases, leaving 14 bases between the germline ends. The CDR3 covers 15 residues. CDR3 loop: CASSFGGAGTYEQYF. CDR3 DNA: TGTGCCAGCAGCTTTGGGGGGGCGGGCACCTACGAGCAGTACTTC. Full variable domain (remainder filled in from reference TRBV5-4 and TRBJ2-7): ETGVTQSPTHLIKTRGQQVTLRCSSQSGHNTVSWYQQALGQGPQFIFQYYREEENGRGNFPPRFSGLQFPNYSSELNVNALELDDSALYLCASSFGGAGTYEQYFGPGTRLTVT.

The chain uses TRBV4-3 and TRBJ1-4; 10 bases are a match to TRBD1. CDR3 length equals 16 residues. The germline V gene has CDR1 LGHNA and CDR2 YSLEER. Trimming took 0 bases from V and 7 from J; bases not matched to a gene: 5. This chain's CDR3 is CASSQDRTGGGEKLFF. CDR3 coding DNA: TGCGCCAGCAGCCAAGATAGGACAGGGGGGGGTGAAAAACTGTTTTTT.

This clone has only a few counts. The genes are TRBV4-1 and TRBJ2-1, with no clear D. The germline gives CDR1 MGHRA, CDR2 YSYEKL. The CDR3 has 16 amino acids. V lost 3 bases and J lost 4, with 16 bases in between. Here the CDR3 reads CASSQQTVPRYNEQFF. The CDR3 DNA reads as TGCGCCAGCAGCCAGCAGACGGTGCCAAGATACAATGAGCAGTTCTTC.

The chain uses TRBV28 and TRBJ2-1; D may be TRBD1 or TRBD2 (5 bases each). With 7 bases removed from V and 10 bases from J, the gap between germline ends came to 14 bases. From germline, CDR1 is MDHEN and CDR2 SYDVKM. The CDR3 covers 12 residues. CDR3 DNA: TGTGCCAGCACGAGGTGGGGGACCGAGCAGTTCTTC. Translated, it gives CASTRWGTEQFF.

The rearrangement links TRBV11-2 to TRBJ2-7; no definite D call. The V and J ends lost 9 bases and 6 bases respectively, with 12 bases between them. This CDR3 is built from 11 residues. Germline CDR1 reads SGHAT; CDR2 reads FQNNGV. CDR3 nucleotide sequence: TGTGCCAGTACCTCGGGTATCGAGCAGTACTTC. Protein sequence: CASTSGIEQYF.

This chain links TRBV14 with TRBJ2-1, with 10 bases fitting TRBD1. The CDR3 extends over 13 amino acids. Looked up from germline, CDR1 is SGHDN and CDR2 is FVKESK. V lost 4 bases, J lost 14 bases, and 8 bases stayed unmatched. For the CDR3, the DNA is TGTGCCAGCAGCCCCGGGACAGGGGTGTCGGAGTTCTTC. Residues: CASSPGTGVSEFF.

The V gene is TRBV19, the J gene TRBJ2-1, with 8 nucleotides matching TRBD2. This CDR3 comprises 15 residues. Germline V gene data show CDR1 as LNHDA and CDR2 as SQIVND (reference sequence). V shed 6 bases and J 3 bases; nucleotides not matched to a gene: 7. The CDR3 sequence is CASSTGTRGYNEQFF. CDR3 DNA sequence: TGTGCCAGTAGCACCGGGACTAGAGGCTACAATGAGCAGTTCTTC. The entire variable domain, with the rest obtained from reference TRBV19 and TRBJ2-1, is as follows: DGGITQSPKYLFRKEGQNVTLSCEQNLNHDAMYWYRQDPGQGLRLIYYSQIVNDFQKGDIAEGYSVSREKKESFPLTVTSAQKNPTAFYLCASSTGTRGYNEQFFGPGTRLTVL.